Listed below are T cell receptor beta chains from one sample, sequenced in a study of OX40 agonist ivuxolimab in advanced cancers. Here immunoSEQ multiplex PCR was the method, and the copy in TCRdb shows in-frame clones only, minus some. The sample records tens of thousands of clones, approximately 92% being singletons. The sequencing used CD4+ or CD8+ T cells sorted from blood, collected in a trial of the OX40 agonist ivuxolimab. The receptors shown here come from an adult with an advanced solid tumor such as melanoma, head and neck, liver or kidney cancer. Both conserved end residues are part of each CDR3. A D gene is named only where the DNA matches it firmly. Clone size is not always given. Where it is, it says once, few, many or a class for expanded clones.

CDR3: CAWSGQGLSQPQHF
DNA: TGTGCCTGGAGTGGACAGGGGTTGAGTCAGCCCCAGCATTTT
size: -
V: TRBV30
D: TRBD1
J: TRBJ1-5

CDR3: CASSLRSSAGTEAFF
DNA: TGTGCCAGCAGCTTAAGGTCGTCAGCGGGCACTGAAGCTTTCTTT
size: -
V: TRBV11-1
D: -
J: TRBJ1-1

CDR3: CASSLSLGDSGNTIYF
DNA: TGCGCCAGCAGCTTGAGTTTAGGAGACTCTGGAAACACCATATATTTT
size: few
V: TRBV5-1
D: -
J: TRBJ1-3

CDR3: CASSMTEATEAFF
DNA: TGTGCCAGTAGTATGACAGAAGCGACCGAAGCTTTCTTT
size: few
V: TRBV19
D: -
J: TRBJ1-1

CDR3: CASSWQVPGTSTDTQYF
DNA: TGTGCCAGCAGCTGGCAGGTCCCCGGGACGAGCACAGATACGCAGTATTTT
size: once
V: TRBV7-9
D: -
J: TRBJ2-3

CDR3: CASSEALLKASGRHNIQYF
DNA: TGTGCCAGCAGTGAAGCGCTTCTCAAGGCTAGCGGGAGACATAACATTCAGTACTTC
size: few
V: TRBV2
D: TRBD2
J: TRBJ2-4

CDR3: CASFGSGTPNSPLHF
DNA: TGTGCCAGTTTTGGTTCCGGGACTCCAAATTCACCCCTCCACTTT
size: -
V: TRBV2
D: -
J: TRBJ1-6

CDR3: CAWGTGSYEQYF
DNA: TGTGCCTGGGGGACAGGCTCCTACGAGCAGTACTTC
size: -
V: TRBV30
D: TRBD1
J: TRBJ2-7

CDR3: CASSPNRAGRIYTEAFF
DNA: TGTGCCAGCAGCCCCAACAGGGCTGGTCGGATTTACACTGAAGCTTTCTTT
size: -
V: TRBV7-2
D: -
J: TRBJ1-1

CDR3: CASSFGDRSNEKLFF
DNA: TGTGCCAGCAGTTTCGGGGACAGATCTAATGAAAAACTGTTTTTT
size: -
V: TRBV6-5
D: TRBD1
J: TRBJ1-4

CDR3: CASSLSPNYGYTF
DNA: TGTGCCAGCAGCTTATCACCTAACTATGGCTACACCTTC
size: -
V: TRBV5-6
D: -
J: TRBJ1-2

CDR3: CASSLPPGTANGYTF
DNA: TGTGCCAGCAGCTTGCCTCCTGGGACGGCCAATGGCTACACCTTC
size: -
V: TRBV7-2
D: -
J: TRBJ1-2

CDR3: CASSSDLREKLFF
DNA: TGTGCCAGCAGCTCGGATTTGAGAGAAAAACTGTTTTTT
size: -
V: TRBV7-2
D: -
J: TRBJ1-4

CDR3: CASSQAAAGYEQFF
DNA: TGCGCCAGCAGCCAGGCTGCCGCGGGGTATGAGCAGTTCTTC
size: -
V: TRBV4-1
D: -
J: TRBJ2-1

CDR3: CASTPGGNTIYF
DNA: TGTGCCAGTACCCCAGGGGGAAACACCATATATTTT
size: -
V: TRBV19
D: -
J: TRBJ1-3

CDR3: CASREWALNTEAFF
DNA: TGTGCCAGCCGGGAATGGGCGCTGAACACTGAAGCTTTCTTT
size: -
V: TRBV2
D: -
J: TRBJ1-1

CDR3: CSVGGTPDEQYF
DNA: TGCAGCGTTGGTGGGACTCCAGACGAGCAGTACTTC
size: once
V: TRBV29-1
D: -
J: TRBJ2-7

CDR3: CASSDRARPNSPLHF
DNA: TGTGCCAGCAGTGACAGGGCCCGGCCAAATTCACCCCTCCACTTT
size: once
V: TRBV27
D: TRBD1
J: TRBJ1-6

CDR3: CASSPQGQETQYF
DNA: TGTGCCAGCAGTCCCCAGGGGCAAGAGACCCAGTACTTC
size: -
V: TRBV6-6
D: -
J: TRBJ2-5

CDR3: CASSLGLAGGQGINEQFF
DNA: TGTGCCAGCAGCTTGGGACTAGCGGGGGGGCAAGGGATAAATGAGCAGTTCTTC
size: -
V: TRBV5-4
D: TRBD2
J: TRBJ2-1

CDR3: CASSPRGAAYNEQFF
DNA: TGTGCCAGCAGCCCGCGGGGGGCGGCTTACAATGAGCAGTTCTTC
size: once
V: TRBV7-9
D: TRBD2
J: TRBJ2-1

CDR3: CASSLPSAGSDEQYF
DNA: TGCGCCAGCAGCCTGCCCTCGGCAGGGAGCGACGAGCAGTACTTC
size: -
V: TRBV5-1
D: -
J: TRBJ2-7

CDR3: CASSPVLAERQETQYF
DNA: TGTGCCAGCTCACCAGTGTTAGCGGAGAGGCAAGAGACCCAGTACTTC
size: -
V: TRBV18
D: -
J: TRBJ2-5

CDR3: CASSTGQGKTGNTIYF
DNA: TGTGCCAGTAGTACGGGTCAGGGGAAAACTGGAAACACCATATATTTT
size: -
V: TRBV19
D: -
J: TRBJ1-3

CDR3: CAWSEIGVVTGELFF
DNA: TGTGCCTGGAGCGAGATAGGGGTGGTGACCGGGGAGCTGTTTTTT
size: -
V: TRBV30
D: -
J: TRBJ2-2

CDR3: CASSRQEGNQPQHF
DNA: TGTGCCAGTAGTAGACAGGAAGGCAATCAGCCCCAGCATTTT
size: -
V: TRBV19
D: -
J: TRBJ1-5

CDR3: CASSSTGGPYEQYF
DNA: TGTGCCAGCAGCTCGACAGGAGGTCCCTACGAGCAGTACTTC
size: once
V: TRBV21-1
D: -
J: TRBJ2-7

CDR3: CASTGQGTDIQYF
DNA: TGTGCCAGCACGGGACAGGGTACGGACATTCAGTACTTC
size: -
V: TRBV28
D: TRBD1
J: TRBJ2-4

CDR3: CASSPLDSGDREQYF
DNA: TGTGCCAGCTCACCCTTGGACAGTGGAGACCGCGAGCAGTACTTC
size: -
V: TRBV18
D: -
J: TRBJ2-7

CDR3: CASSLSQGTDTQYF
DNA: TGCGCCAGCAGCTTGAGTCAGGGGACAGATACGCAGTATTTT
size: -
V: TRBV5-1
D: -
J: TRBJ2-3

CDR3: CASRTQGDTEAFF
DNA: TGCGCCAGTCGAACCCAGGGGGACACTGAAGCTTTCTTT
size: -
V: TRBV4-1
D: TRBD1
J: TRBJ1-1

CDR3: CASSLDLGQPGGEQFF
DNA: TGTGCCAGCAGCTTAGATCTGGGGCAACCAGGAGGGGAGCAGTTCTTC
size: -
V: TRBV11-2
D: -
J: TRBJ2-1

CDR3: CASSAETGINEQFF
DNA: TGTGCCAGCAGCGCCGAGACGGGGATCAATGAGCAGTTCTTC
size: -
V: TRBV9
D: -
J: TRBJ2-1